The 11 T cell receptor beta chains below were found in one sample sequenced in a study of shared clonotypes between healthy human individuals. Sequenced by immunoSEQ multiplex PCR; TCRdb stores in-frame clones only, minus some. This sample yields about 2.4 million clones, of which over 85% are seen a single time; more than 0.35% belongs to the top ten. Sequencing input: naive CD4+ T cells from PBMCs. Subset in this sample: CD45RA+ positively selected. These receptors all come from a man younger than 35 in good health. Some clones in this sample may be carry-over from other donors' samples.

The table lists this clone with a count of one. Other nucleotide sequences from this sample produce the same CDR3. V usage is TRBV18 and J usage is TRBJ1-4, with TRBD1 matching 7 bases. This CDR3 spans 14 amino acids. With 3 bases clipped from V and 8 bases from J, the junction kept 6 bases outside the gene matches. CDR1 KGHSH and CDR2 LQKENI come from the germline V gene. For the CDR3, the DNA is TGTGCCAGCTCACCTGACAGGGTTAACGAAAAACTGTTTTTT. Protein: CASSPDRVNEKLFF.

In this sample, this clone turned up once. The chain combines TRBV4-3 with TRBJ2-7, with D maybe TRBD2 (6 bases). With 3 bases removed from V and 3 bases from J, the gap between germline ends came to 18 bases. CDR1 and CDR2 from the germline V gene are LGHNA and YSLEER. The CDR3 contains 16 residues. This chain's CDR3 is CASSQLREFSSYEQYF. The CDR3 DNA reads TGCGCCAGCAGCCAGCTACGGGAGTTTTCGAGCTACGAGCAGTACTTC.

The V and J genes are TRBV19 and TRBJ1-1, with TRBD1 as a possible D gene (5 bases). The CDR3 has 13 amino acids. The ends were cut back, 6 bases at V and 6 bases at J, with 14 bases in the middle. Germline V gene lookup returns CDR1 LNHDA and CDR2 SQIVND (reference sequence). Here the CDR3 reads CASSQGLGAEAFF. Written as DNA, the CDR3 is TGTGCCAGTAGCCAGGGACTCGGCGCTGAAGCTTTCTTT.

The chain has TRBV7-9 and TRBJ1-2, with D tentatively TRBD1 (5 bases). Germline CDR1 SEHNR, CDR2 FQNEAQ (reference sequence). CDR3 length: 12 residues. V gave up 1 base and J gave up 8 bases, with 8 bases separating them. The CDR3 nucleotides are TGTGCCAGCAGCTTAGGAAGGGGCGGCTACACCTTC. Translated: CASSLGRGGYTF.

With regard to this clone: The sample carries other DNA sequences with the same CDR3. This chain uses TRBV5-1 with TRBJ1-4; TRBD1 might be the D (6 bases). The V end was cut by 2 bases, the J end by 3 bases, with 8 bases between. CDR1 and CDR2 (germline): SGHRS, YFSETQ. The CDR3 runs 14 residues. This CDR3 reads CASSFGGPNEKLFF. The CDR3 DNA sequence: TGCGCCAGCAGCTTTGGGGGGCCTAATGAAAAACTGTTTTTT.

The V and J genes are TRBV11-1 and TRBJ2-1; perhaps D is TRBD1 or TRBD2 (6 bases each). Germline V gene data show CDR1 as SGHAT and CDR2 as FQDESV (reference sequence). Trimming pared 5 bases from V and 8 bases from J, leaving 19 bases between. The CDR3 totals 15 residues. CDR3 nucleotides: TGTGCCAGCAGCCCGTCCTTGGACAGCGGGCATGAGCAGTTCTTC. It encodes CASSPSLDSGHEQFF.

The DNA of the CDR3 is TGTGCCTGGATTAACCGGGCTGGCGATGGCTACACCTTC. Protein product: CAWINRAGDGYTF. J is TRBJ1-2 and V is TRBV30; D not resolved. Trimming took 4 bases from V and 6 from J, leaving 15 bases between them. The CDR3 has 13 residues. Germline-derived CDR1 and CDR2 are GTSNPN and SVGIG (reference sequence).

The chain links TRBV27 to TRBJ1-2; no clear D gene. Germline V CDR1 and CDR2: MNHEY, SMNVEV (reference sequence). The CDR3 extends over 13 amino acids. V lost 4 bases, J lost 2 bases, and 8 bases lay in between. The CDR3 spells CASSSDGNYGYTF. In nucleotides, the CDR3 is TGTGCCAGCAGTTCGGACGGAAACTATGGCTACACCTTC.

This chain uses TRBV5-1 with TRBJ2-6, with 7 bases identical to TRBD2. The J segment lost 3 bases and the V segment lost 5 bases, leaving 5 bases of the junction unmatched. The CDR3 covers 15 residues. Germline CDR1 and CDR2: SGHRS and YFSETQ. CDR3 bases: TGCGCCAGCAGAACTGCGGGAGATGGGGCCAACGTCCTGACTTTC. It translates to CASRTAGDGANVLTF. Combining the CDR3 with reference TRBV5-1 and TRBJ2-6 gives the whole variable domain KAGVTQTPRYLIKTRGQQVTLSCSPISGHRSVSWYQQTPGQGLQFLFEYFSETQRNKGNFPGRFSGRQFSNSRSEMNVSTLELGDSALYLCASRTAGDGANVLTFGAGSRLTVL.

This clone showed up just once. This rearrangement joins TRBV11-1 to TRBJ2-2, with D hard to call. CDR1 is SGHAT, CDR2 FQDESV, per germline (reference sequence). The CDR3 has 17 amino acids. V lost 1 base, J lost 7 bases, and 19 bases lay in between. This chain's CDR3 is CASSLDEWAQEVGELFF. CDR3 nucleotide sequence: TGTGCCAGCAGCTTAGATGAGTGGGCGCAGGAAGTCGGGGAGCTGTTTTTT. The full variable domain, rest sourced from reference TRBV11-1 and TRBJ2-2, is EAEVAQSPRYKITEKSQAVAFWCDPISGHATLYWYRQILGQGPELLVQFQDESVVDDSQLPKDRFSAERLKGVDSTLKIQPAELGDSAMYLCASSLDEWAQEVGELFFGEGSRLTVL.

The chain uses TRBV6-1 and TRBJ2-3; no clear D gene. There are 13 residues in the CDR3. Germline lookup yields CDR1 MNHNS and CDR2 SASEGT. Trimming stripped 6 bases from V and 4 bases from J, with 11 bases between. The CDR3 DNA reads TGTGCCAGCAGAAAAGACACCTCAGATACGCAGTATTTT. This encodes CASRKDTSDTQYF.